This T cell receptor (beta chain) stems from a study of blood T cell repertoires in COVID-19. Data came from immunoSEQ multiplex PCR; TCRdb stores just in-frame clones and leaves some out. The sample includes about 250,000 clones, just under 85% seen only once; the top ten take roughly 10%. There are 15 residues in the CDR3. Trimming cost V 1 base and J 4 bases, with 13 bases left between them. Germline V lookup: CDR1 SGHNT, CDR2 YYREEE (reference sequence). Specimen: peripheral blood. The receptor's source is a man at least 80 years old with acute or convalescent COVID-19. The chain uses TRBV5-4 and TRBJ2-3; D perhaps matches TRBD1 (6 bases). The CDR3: CASSLNRGIADTQYF. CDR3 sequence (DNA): TGTGCCAGCAGCTTGAATAGGGGGATTGCAGATACGCAGTATTTT. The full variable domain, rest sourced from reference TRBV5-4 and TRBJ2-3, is ETGVTQSPTHLIKTRGQQVTLRCSSQSGHNTVSWYQQALGQGPQFIFQYYREEENGRGNFPPRFSGLQFPNYSSELNVNALELDDSALYLCASSLNRGIADTQYFGPGTRLTVL.